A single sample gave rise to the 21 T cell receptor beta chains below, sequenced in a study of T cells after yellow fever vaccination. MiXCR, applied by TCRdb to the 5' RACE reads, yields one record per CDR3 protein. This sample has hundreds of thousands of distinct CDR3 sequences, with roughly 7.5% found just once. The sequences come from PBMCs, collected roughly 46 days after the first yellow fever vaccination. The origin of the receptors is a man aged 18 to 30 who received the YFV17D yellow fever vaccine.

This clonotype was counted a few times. CDR3 in amino acids: CASMGKRDRRLNTEAFF. In nucleotides, the CDR3 is TGTGCCAGTATGGGAAAGAGGGACAGGCGACTGAACACTGAAGCTTTCTTT. The chain couples TRBV19 to TRBJ1-1, with 8 bases identical to TRBD1. The CDR3 has 17 residues. Per germline, CDR1 LNHDA and CDR2 SQIVND (reference sequence). J gave up 0 bases and V 7 bases, and 13 bases lay outside the gene matches.

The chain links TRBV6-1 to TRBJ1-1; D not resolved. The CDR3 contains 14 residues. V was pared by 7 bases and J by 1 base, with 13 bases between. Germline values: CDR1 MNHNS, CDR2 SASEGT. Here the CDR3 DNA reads TGTGCCAGCAAATTAAGGCAAACGAACACTGAAGCTTTCTTT. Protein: CASKLRQTNTEAFF.

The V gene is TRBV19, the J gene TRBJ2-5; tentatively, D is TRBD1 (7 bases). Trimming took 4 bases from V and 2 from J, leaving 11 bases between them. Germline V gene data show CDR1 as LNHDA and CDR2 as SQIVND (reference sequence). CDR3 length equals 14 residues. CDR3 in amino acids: CASSSPGGQETQYF. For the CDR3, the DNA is TGTGCCAGTAGTAGTCCAGGGGGGCAAGAGACCCAGTACTTC. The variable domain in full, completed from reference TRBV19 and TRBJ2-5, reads DGGITQSPKYLFRKEGQNVTLSCEQNLNHDAMYWYRQDPGQGLRLIYYSQIVNDFQKGDIAEGYSVSREKKESFPLTVTSAQKNPTAFYLCASSSPGGQETQYFGPGTRLLVL.

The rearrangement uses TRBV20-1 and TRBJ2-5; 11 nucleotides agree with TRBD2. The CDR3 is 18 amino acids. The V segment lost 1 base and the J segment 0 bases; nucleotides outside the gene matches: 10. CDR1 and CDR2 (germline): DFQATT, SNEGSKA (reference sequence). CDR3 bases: TGCAGTGCTAGAGCTCCGCTAGCGGGGGGTTCGTACCAAGAGACCCAGTACTTC. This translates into CSARAPLAGGSYQETQYF.

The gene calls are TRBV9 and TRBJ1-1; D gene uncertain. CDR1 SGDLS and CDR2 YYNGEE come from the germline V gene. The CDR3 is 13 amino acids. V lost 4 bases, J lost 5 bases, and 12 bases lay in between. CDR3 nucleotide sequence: TGTGCCAGCAGCCCTTACTTTGGGACTGAAGCTTTCTTT. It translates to CASSPYFGTEAFF. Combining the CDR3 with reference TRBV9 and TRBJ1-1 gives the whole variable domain DSGVTQTPKHLITATGQRVTLRCSPRSGDLSVYWYQQSLDQGLQFLIQYYNGEERAKGNILERFSAQQFPDLHSELNLSSLELGDSALYFCASSPYFGTEAFFGQGTRLTVV.

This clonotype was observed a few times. CDR3 protein: CASSLVVQDEQFF. CDR3 nucleotides: TGTGCCAGCAGCTTAGTAGTCCAGGATGAGCAGTTCTTC. The chain links TRBV11-2 to TRBJ2-1; D remains unclear. CDR3 size: 13 residues. Per germline, CDR1 SGHAT and CDR2 FQNNGV. With 1 base removed from V and 8 bases from J, the gap between germline ends came to 9 bases.

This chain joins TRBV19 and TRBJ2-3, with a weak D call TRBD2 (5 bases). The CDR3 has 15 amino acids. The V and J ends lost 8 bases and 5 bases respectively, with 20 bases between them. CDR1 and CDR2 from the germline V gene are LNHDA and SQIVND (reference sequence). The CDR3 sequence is CASHPPEGEGDTQYF. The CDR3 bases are TGTGCCAGTCACCCCCCCGAGGGAGAGGGAGATACGCAGTATTTT.

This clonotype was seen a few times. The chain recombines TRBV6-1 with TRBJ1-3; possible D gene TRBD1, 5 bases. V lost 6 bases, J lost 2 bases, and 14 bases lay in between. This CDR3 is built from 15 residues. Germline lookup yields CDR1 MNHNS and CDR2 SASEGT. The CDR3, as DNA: TGTGCCAGCAGACACCAGGGATTCCCTGGAAACACCATATATTTT. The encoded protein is CASRHQGFPGNTIYF.

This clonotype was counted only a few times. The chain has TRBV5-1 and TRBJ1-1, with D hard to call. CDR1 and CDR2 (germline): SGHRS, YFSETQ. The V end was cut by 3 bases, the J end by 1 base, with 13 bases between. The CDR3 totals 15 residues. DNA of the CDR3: TGCGCCAGCAGCTCCCCTACTACAGCGAACACTGAAGCTTTCTTT. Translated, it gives CASSSPTTANTEAFF.

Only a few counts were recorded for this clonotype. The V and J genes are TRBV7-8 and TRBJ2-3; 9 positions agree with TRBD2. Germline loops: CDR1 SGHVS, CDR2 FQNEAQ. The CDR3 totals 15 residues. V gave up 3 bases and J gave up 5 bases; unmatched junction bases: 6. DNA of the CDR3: TGTGCCAGCAGCTTTAGCGGGGGCTTGGGAGATACGCAGTATTTT. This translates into CASSFSGGLGDTQYF.

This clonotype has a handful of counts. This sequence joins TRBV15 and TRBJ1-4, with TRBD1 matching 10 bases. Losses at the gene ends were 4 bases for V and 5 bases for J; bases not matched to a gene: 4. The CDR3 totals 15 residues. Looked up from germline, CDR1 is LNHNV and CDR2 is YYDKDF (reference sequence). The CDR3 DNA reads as TGTGCCACCAGCAAAGAGGGACAGGGGAATGAAAAACTGTTTTTT. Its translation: CATSKEGQGNEKLFF.

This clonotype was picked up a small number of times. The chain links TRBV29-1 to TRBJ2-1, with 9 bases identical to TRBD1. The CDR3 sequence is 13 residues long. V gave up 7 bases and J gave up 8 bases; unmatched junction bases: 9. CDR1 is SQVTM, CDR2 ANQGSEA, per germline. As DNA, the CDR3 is TGCAGCGCTCTGGGACAGGGAGGGGATGAGCAGTTCTTC. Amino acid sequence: CSALGQGGDEQFF.

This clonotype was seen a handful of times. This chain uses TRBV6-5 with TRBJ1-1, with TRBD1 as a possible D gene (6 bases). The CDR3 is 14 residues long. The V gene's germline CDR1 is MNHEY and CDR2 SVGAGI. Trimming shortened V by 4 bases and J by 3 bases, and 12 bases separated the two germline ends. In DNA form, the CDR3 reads TGTGCCAGCAGTTGGCCGGGGGCCGACACTGAAGCTTTCTTT. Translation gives CASSWPGADTEAFF.

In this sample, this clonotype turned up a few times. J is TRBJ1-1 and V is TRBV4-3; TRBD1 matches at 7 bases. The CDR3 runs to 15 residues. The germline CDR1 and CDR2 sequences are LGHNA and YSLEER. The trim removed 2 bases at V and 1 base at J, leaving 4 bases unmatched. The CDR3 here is CASSQHRDRNTEAFF. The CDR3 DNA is TGCGCCAGCAGCCAACACCGGGACAGGAACACTGAAGCTTTCTTT.

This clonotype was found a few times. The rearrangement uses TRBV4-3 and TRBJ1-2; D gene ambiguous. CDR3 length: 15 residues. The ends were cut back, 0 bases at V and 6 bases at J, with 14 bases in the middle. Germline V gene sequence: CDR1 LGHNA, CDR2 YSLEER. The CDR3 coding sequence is TGCGCCAGCAGCCAAGAAAGAATCTTACATAATGGCTACACCTTC. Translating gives CASSQERILHNGYTF.

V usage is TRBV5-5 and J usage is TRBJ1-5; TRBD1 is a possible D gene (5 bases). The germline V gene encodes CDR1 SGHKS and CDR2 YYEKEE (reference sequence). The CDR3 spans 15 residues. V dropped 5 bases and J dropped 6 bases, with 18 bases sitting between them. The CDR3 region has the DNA TGTGCCAGCAGTTTTCAGGGAAACCTGGGTCAGCCCCAGCATTTT. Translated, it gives CASSFQGNLGQPQHF.

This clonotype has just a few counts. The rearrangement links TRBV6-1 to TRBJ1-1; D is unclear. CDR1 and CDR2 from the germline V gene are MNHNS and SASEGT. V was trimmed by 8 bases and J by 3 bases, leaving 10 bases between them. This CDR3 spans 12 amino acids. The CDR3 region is CASGGGDTEAFF. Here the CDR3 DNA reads TGTGCCAGCGGTGGTGGGGACACTGAAGCTTTCTTT.

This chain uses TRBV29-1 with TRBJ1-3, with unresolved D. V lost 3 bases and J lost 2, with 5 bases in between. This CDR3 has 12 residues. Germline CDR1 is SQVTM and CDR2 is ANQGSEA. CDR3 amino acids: CSVDTPGNTIYF. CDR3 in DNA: TGCAGCGTTGACACTCCTGGAAACACCATATATTTT.

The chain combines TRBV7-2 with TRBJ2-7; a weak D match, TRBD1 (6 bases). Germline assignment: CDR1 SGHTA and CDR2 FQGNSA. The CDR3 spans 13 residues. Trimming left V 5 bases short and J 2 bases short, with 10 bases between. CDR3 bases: TGTGCCAGCAGCCGAGGACAGACCTACGAGCAGTACTTC. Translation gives CASSRGQTYEQYF.

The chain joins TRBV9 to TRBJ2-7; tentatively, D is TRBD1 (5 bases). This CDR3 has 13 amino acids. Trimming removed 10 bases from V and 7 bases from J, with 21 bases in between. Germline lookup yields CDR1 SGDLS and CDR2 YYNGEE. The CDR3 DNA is TGTGCCCTGGGGCAGGGAAGTCTGGGAGAGCAGTACGTC. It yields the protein CALGQGSLGEQYV.

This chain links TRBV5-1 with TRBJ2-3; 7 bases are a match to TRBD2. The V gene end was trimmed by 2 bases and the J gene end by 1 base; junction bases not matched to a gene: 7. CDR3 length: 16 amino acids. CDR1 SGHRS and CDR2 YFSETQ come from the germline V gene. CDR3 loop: CASSLKEAGGTDTQYF. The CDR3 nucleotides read TGCGCCAGCAGCTTAAAAGAGGCGGGGGGCACAGATACGCAGTATTTT.